This TCR beta chain was recovered during a study of siplizumab effects on memory and regulatory T cells. Study-wide points: Mappable CD4+ clones that were alloreactive averaged approximately 69% Treg-derived with siplizumab versus around 30% in controls.

This CDR3 region has 16 residues. CDR1 is LNHDA and CDR2 is SQIVND in the germline V gene (reference sequence). The trim removed 2 bases at V and 3 bases at J, leaving 8 bases unmatched. Some clones are missing from TCRdb's copy, which holds only in-frame ones; the method was immunoSEQ multiplex PCR. The sample lists 55,000 to 70,000 clones; more than 85% were seen once. Worth noting for this clone: Its antigen remains unidentified.

Specimen: CD8+ T cells sorted from blood. The gene calls are TRBV19 and TRBJ2-3, with 7 bases fitting TRBD1. This clonotype was obtained from a human donor in good health. In nucleotides, the CDR3 is TGTGCCAGTAGTATATTCGACAGGGCAGGGACAGATACGCAGTATTTT. This encodes CASSIFDRAGTDTQYF.